The T cell receptor (beta chain) under discussion was sequenced for a study of shared clonotypes between healthy human individuals. The donors, healthy adults who were HIV-negative, had experienced no recent acute infections or vaccinations. Within Nashville, Tennessee resided all donors, each a Caucasian adult. CD4+ cells underwent separation, giving CD45RA+ naive and CD45RA-negative memory subsets. This table comes from immunoSEQ multiplex PCR, and its TCRdb copy is limited to in-frame clones, with some not included. The sample shows over 2 million clones, roughly 94% of them seen only once. The CDR3 runs 18 residues. Germline CDR1 is WSHSY and CDR2 is SAAADI. The V gene end was trimmed by 5 bases and the J gene end by 5 bases; junction bases not matched to a gene: 20.

This receptor was taken from a man aged 18 to 30 in good health. The genes are TRBV10-2 and TRBJ1-1; 7 nucleotides match TRBD1. The sequenced material came from naive CD4+ T cells sorted from blood. Subset specified: CD45RA+ positively selected. Here the CDR3 DNA reads TGCGCCAGCAGTCCGAGGGGAGGGGGCTCTGGTAAGATAACTGAAGCTTTCTTT. It is translated as CASSPRGGGSGKITEAFF.